This T cell receptor (beta chain) was captured by sequencing in a study of T cell responses to AZD1222 COVID-19 vaccine. The CDR3 loop spans 15 amino acids. V gave up 5 bases and J gave up 0 bases, with 13 bases separating them. CDR1 and CDR2 from the germline V gene are MDHEN and SYDVKM. Some clones are missing from TCRdb's copy, which holds only in-frame ones; the method was immunoSEQ multiplex PCR. Of about 200,000 clones listed, more than 85% were seen once; the top ten hold approximately 1%. Comments on this clone: Its matching antigen is unknown.

Study-wide results and limits: Spike-specific TCR breadth and depth both grew after two AZD1222 doses. White British donors predominated, females outnumbered males, and clonal diversity was possibly underestimated.

The sequence derives from an adult in good health. The J gene is TRBJ1-1, the V gene TRBV28, with D possibly TRBD1 on 5 matching bases. The input for sequencing was peripheral blood, taken on day 0 of MenACWY control vaccination. The CDR3: CASSPGGVMNTEAFF. The CDR3 DNA reads as TGTGCCAGCAGTCCGGGGGGGGTCATGAACACTGAAGCTTTCTTT.